The clone carrying this TCR beta chain showed up many times. The antigen remains unidentified. These data belong to a study of T-cell memory formation after mild COVID-19. Study overall: TCR clusters were mostly confined to one donor each.

Broader study findings: Some responding clones appeared in pre-infection memory, suggesting cross-reactive memory joined. Later expanders leaned CD4+, whereas day 15 to 85 contracting clones were balanced CD4/CD8.

TCR alpha and TCR beta cDNA libraries with sample barcodes and UMIs came from 5'RACE using constant-segment primers. TCRdb recomputed calls from the 5' RACE reads with MiXCR, one row per CDR3 protein. The repertoire holds around 370,000 distinct CDR3 sequences, with 21% as singletons. Trimming took off 1 base at V and 6 bases at J, with 13 bases between the two ends. The CDR3 is 14 residues long. The germline CDR1 and CDR2 sequences are DFQATT and SNEGSKA (reference sequence). The rearrangement links TRBV20-1 to TRBJ2-1; D possibly corresponds to TRBD2 (7 bases). This clonotype was sampled from an adult woman who had mild COVID-19 (a few samples of this study predate the infection). Cell type and time point are not known. The sequencing sample was made of PBMCs or a T cell subset sorted from them (not recorded which). CDR3 coding DNA: TGCAGTGCTAGAGGACGGGGGGCGCTCAATGAGCAGTTCTTC. This codes for CSARGRGALNEQFF.